This TCR beta chain was captured in a study of blood T cell repertoires in COVID-19. Background on the study: PBMCs, B-cell-depleted T cells, or T cells were the source of the cDNA or gDNA that made up the material.

This clone was picked up one time. The protocol was immunoSEQ multiplex PCR, while the TCRdb copy is restricted to in-frame clones and leaves out a portion. The table shows a few hundred thousand clones, with 86% occurring only once. Trimming shortened V by 7 bases and J by 0 bases, and 18 bases separated the two germline ends. Germline V gives CDR1 SNHLY, CDR2 FYNNEI. This CDR3 is built from 16 residues. Sequencing was done on a sample of peripheral blood. The clonotype originates from a young man who had recovered from COVID-19. The chain has TRBV2 and TRBJ1-2, with a weak D call TRBD1 (5 bases). CDR3: CASTQGPRYPNYGYTF. The CDR3 DNA reads as TGTGCCAGCACCCAGGGCCCCAGGTACCCTAACTATGGCTACACCTTC.